The 10 T cell receptor beta chains presented below share a single source sample, sequenced in a study of response to subunit inactivated influenza vaccine. One entry per CDR3 protein, called by TCRdb with MiXCR from the RT-PCR reads. The sample consists of about 500,000 distinct CDR3 sequences, approximately 15% of them appearing once. The source material was CD4+ T cells sorted from PBMCs, sampled 23 to 25 months after vaccination. These receptors all come from a man aged 50 to 75 who received an inactivated influenza vaccine.

This clonotype was counted ten times or more. The rearrangement links TRBV10-3 to TRBJ2-7; 10 bases are a match to TRBD1. The CDR3 runs 15 residues. Germline trimming cut 4 bases from V and 4 bases from J; bases unmatched to any gene: 7. Germline CDR1 reads ENHRY; CDR2 reads SYGVKD. The CDR3 nucleotides read TGTGCCATCAGTGGTACCGGGACAGGGGCTTACGAGCAGTACTTC. It yields the protein CAISGTGTGAYEQYF.

The gene calls are TRBV11-2 and TRBJ2-7; 9 bases map to TRBD2. V dropped 5 bases and J dropped 4; count of bases not matched to a gene: 18. This CDR3 is 18 amino acids long. Germline V gene lookup returns CDR1 SGHAT and CDR2 FQNNGV. CDR3 sequence reads: CASSRPTGSSLAGYEQYF. The CDR3 DNA reads TGTGCCAGCAGCCGCCCGACAGGGTCGAGCCTAGCGGGATACGAGCAGTACTTC.

V and J are TRBV18 and TRBJ2-7; 9 bases line up with TRBD2. Germline values: CDR1 KGHSH, CDR2 LQKENI. The CDR3 length is 18 residues. Trimming removed 5 bases from V and 4 bases from J; junction bases left unmatched: 18. DNA for the CDR3: TGTGCCAGCTCAAGCCGACGACCGGGACTAGCCCCATCATACGAGCAGTACTTC. Translated, it gives CASSSRRPGLAPSYEQYF. Full variable domain (missing parts from reference TRBV18 and TRBJ2-7): NAGVMQNPRHLVRRRGQEARLRCSPMKGHSHVYWYRQLPEEGLKFMVYLQKENIIDESGMPKERFSAEFPKEGPSILRIQQVVRGDSAAYFCASSSRRPGLAPSYEQYFGPGTRLTVT.

This clonotype was detected only a few times. V and J are TRBV12-3 or TRBV12-4 and TRBJ2-7; D gene unclear. This CDR3 has 13 amino acids. Trimming left V 3 bases short and J 0 bases short, with 6 bases between. CDR3 amino acids: CASSFADSYEQYF. The CDR3 DNA sequence: TGTGCCAGCAGTTTTGCAGACTCCTACGAGCAGTACTTC.

The chain uses TRBV28 and TRBJ2-5, with 9 bases aligning to TRBD2. This CDR3 is built from 15 residues. Germline CDR1 reads MDHEN; CDR2 reads SYDVKM. Losses at the gene ends were 8 bases for V and 0 bases for J; bases not matched to a gene: 7. The DNA for the CDR3 is TGTGCCAGCGAAAGAGCGGGGGGATACCAAGAGACCCAGTACTTC. Residues: CASERAGGYQETQYF.

This clonotype was recorded a few times. J is TRBJ2-7 and V is TRBV4-3; TRBD2 might be the D (5 bases). The CDR3 has 14 residues. CDR1 and CDR2 from the germline V gene are LGHNA and YSLEER. The V end lost 5 bases, the J end lost 12 bases, and 23 bases lay between the germline ends. Here the CDR3 reads CASSTLRRSSHGYF. DNA of the CDR3: TGCGCCAGCAGCACCCTCAGGAGGTCGAGCCACGGGTACTTC.

This clonotype has just a few counts. DNA of the CDR3: TGTGCCAGCAGTTTAACGGCGCGGGCTTTCTTT. It translates to CASSLTARAFF. J is TRBJ1-1 and V is TRBV12-3 or TRBV12-4, with D unresolved. The CDR3 loop spans 11 amino acids. The V and J ends lost 2 bases and 11 bases respectively, with 9 bases between them.

The V and J genes are TRBV2 and TRBJ2-2; no definite D call. This CDR3 spans 15 amino acids. Trimming took 6 bases from V and 2 from J, leaving 13 bases between them. Germline CDR1 SNHLY, CDR2 FYNNEI. The CDR3 nucleotides are TGTGCCAGCAGGATTCGGATTTCCAACACCGGGGAGCTGTTTTTT. It is translated as CASRIRISNTGELFF.

The V call is TRBV5-1, the J call TRBJ2-1; a possible D gene is TRBD1 (6 bases). This CDR3 spans 14 amino acids. CDR1 and CDR2 from the germline V gene are SGHRS and YFSETQ. V was clipped by 9 bases and J by 2 bases, with 15 bases between them. The CDR3 bases are TGCGCCACCAGACAACAGGGAGCCTACAATGAGCAGTTCTTC. Translation gives CATRQQGAYNEQFF.

This clonotype was counted only a few times. The J gene is TRBJ2-1, the V gene TRBV21-1; the table names TRBD2, a call not compared with the DNA. TRBV21-1 is a pseudogene. There are 16 residues in the CDR3. The CDR3 is CASTRLAGGLRNEQFF. CDR3 DNA sequence: TGTGCCAGCACCAGACTAGCGGGGGGGCTTAGGAATGAGCAGTTCTTC.